This is a list of T cell receptor beta chains from one sample in a study of cytomegalovirus exposure and HLA in healthy donors. The protocol was immunoSEQ multiplex PCR, while the TCRdb copy is restricted to in-frame clones and leaves out a portion. The repertoire holds more than 110,000 clones, approximately 86% seen once, with 6.5% to 8.5% in the top ten. Sequencing used PBMCs. The receptor source for this set is a woman aged 18-29 years in good health and CMV-seropositive. Both conserved end residues are part of each CDR3. A D gene is named only where the DNA matches it firmly. The listing skips clone size in some rows; elsewhere it reads once, few, many or a size class.

clone size: .; V gene: TRBV6-6; J gene: TRBJ1-2; D gene: .; CDR3 DNA: TGTGCCAGCGGAGTCAGGGGCCGGGGTAACTATGGCTACACCTTC; CDR3 protein: CASGVRGRGNYGYTF
clone size: .; V gene: TRBV7-7; J gene: TRBJ2-5; D gene: .; CDR3 DNA: TGTGCTAGCAGCCCCAGTGCCCTCGGGGAGACCCAGTACTTC; CDR3 protein: CASSPSALGETQYF
clone size: .; V gene: TRBV7-3; J gene: TRBJ2-1; D gene: .; CDR3 DNA: TGTGCCAGCAGCTTAACCCGGGTGGGTAATGAGCAGTTCTTC; CDR3 protein: CASSLTRVGNEQFF
clone size: .; V gene: TRBV2; J gene: TRBJ1-1; D gene: .; CDR3 DNA: TGTGCCAGCAGTGAAGACATGCAGGGGAACACTGAAGCTTTCTTT; CDR3 protein: CASSEDMQGNTEAFF
clone size: .; V gene: TRBV28; J gene: TRBJ1-2; D gene: TRBD1; CDR3 DNA: TGTGCCAGCAGTTACAGGGGATATGGCTACACCTTC; CDR3 protein: CASSYRGYGYTF
clone size: .; V gene: TRBV7-3; J gene: TRBJ2-5; D gene: TRBD2; CDR3 DNA: TGTGCCAGCAGCCCGGGACTAGCGGGAGGCCCCGAAGAGACCCAGTACTTC; CDR3 protein: CASSPGLAGGPEETQYF
clone size: .; V gene: TRBV4-3; J gene: TRBJ1-2; D gene: TRBD1; CDR3 DNA: TGCGCCAGCAGCCAAGAGGCAACAGGGGTAGGCTATGGCTACACCTTC; CDR3 protein: CASSQEATGVGYGYTF
clone size: .; V gene: TRBV9; J gene: TRBJ2-1; D gene: TRBD2; CDR3 DNA: TGTGCCAGCAGCCCGGGACTAGCGGGGGGGTACTCGGAGCAGTTCTTC; CDR3 protein: CASSPGLAGGYSEQFF
clone size: once; V gene: TRBV14; J gene: TRBJ2-3; D gene: .; CDR3 DNA: TGTGCCAGCAGCCCCCTTGCCGGAGATACGCAGTATTTT; CDR3 protein: CASSPLAGDTQYF
clone size: few; V gene: TRBV4-1; J gene: TRBJ1-5; D gene: .; CDR3 DNA: TGCGCCAGCAGCCAAGAGGTGGGGGGGGCTCAGCCCCAGCATTTT; CDR3 protein: CASSQEVGGAQPQHF
clone size: .; V gene: TRBV7-2; J gene: TRBJ2-2; D gene: .; CDR3 DNA: TGTGCCAGCAGCTTTGTCGTCGGCAGGGTTAACACCGGGGAGCTGTTTTTT; CDR3 protein: CASSFVVGRVNTGELFF
clone size: .; V gene: TRBV19; J gene: TRBJ2-1; D gene: .; CDR3 DNA: TGTGCCAGTAGTATACTAGCTACACTGAGTGAGCAGTTCTTC; CDR3 protein: CASSILATLSEQFF
clone size: .; V gene: TRBV30; J gene: TRBJ1-5; D gene: .; CDR3 DNA: TGTGCCTGGAGTGTTGGGCAGGGAAGAAATCAGCCCCAGCATTTT; CDR3 protein: CAWSVGQGRNQPQHF
clone size: .; V gene: TRBV5-1; J gene: TRBJ1-5; D gene: TRBD1; CDR3 DNA: TGCGCCAGCAGCGAGGGACAGCACAATCAGCCCCAGCATTTT; CDR3 protein: CASSEGQHNQPQHF
clone size: .; V gene: TRBV9; J gene: TRBJ2-3; D gene: .; CDR3 DNA: TGTGCCAGCAGTTCCCCGAGGGATTGGACAGATACGCAGTATTTT; CDR3 protein: CASSSPRDWTDTQYF
clone size: .; V gene: TRBV28; J gene: TRBJ2-7; D gene: TRBD1; CDR3 DNA: TGTGCCAGCCACGGTCCGGGACAGGGGGACGAGCAGTACTTC; CDR3 protein: CASHGPGQGDEQYF
clone size: .; V gene: TRBV10-2; J gene: TRBJ1-1; D gene: .; CDR3 DNA: TGCGCCAGCAGTGACGATGGTAGGAACACTGAAGCTTTCTTT; CDR3 protein: CASSDDGRNTEAFF
clone size: .; V gene: TRBV10-3; J gene: TRBJ2-1; D gene: TRBD1; CDR3 DNA: TGTGCCACCGGAACCAGGGGGCCTGACAATGAGCAGTTCTTC; CDR3 protein: CATGTRGPDNEQFF
clone size: .; V gene: TRBV6-5; J gene: TRBJ2-3; D gene: .; CDR3 DNA: TGTGCCAGCAGTTACTCGGCCAGGGCGGCAACAGATACGCAGTATTTT; CDR3 protein: CASSYSARAATDTQYF
clone size: .; V gene: TRBV18; J gene: TRBJ2-5; D gene: TRBD2; CDR3 DNA: TGTGCCAGCTCACCCCTTGGACTAGCGGGGGGGACTCAAGAGACCCAGTACTTC; CDR3 protein: CASSPLGLAGGTQETQYF
clone size: .; V gene: TRBV19; J gene: TRBJ2-7; D gene: .; CDR3 DNA: TGTGCCAGTAGTATTGGGGCCTCCTACGAGCAGTACTTC; CDR3 protein: CASSIGASYEQYF
clone size: .; V gene: TRBV13; J gene: TRBJ2-1; D gene: TRBD2; CDR3 DNA: TGTGCCAGCAGCTCCCTTGGACTAGCGAGCTCCTACAATGAGCAGTTCTTC; CDR3 protein: CASSSLGLASSYNEQFF
clone size: once; V gene: TRBV4-1; J gene: TRBJ2-7; D gene: TRBD2; CDR3 DNA: TGCGCCAGCAGCCAAGGTGGGTCTAGCGGGGGGATCACCCCCTACGAGCAGTACTTC; CDR3 protein: CASSQGGSSGGITPYEQYF
clone size: few; V gene: TRBV4-3; J gene: TRBJ1-2; D gene: TRBD1; CDR3 DNA: TGCGCCAGCAGCCACTGGTACAGGGGGAAAGGTGGCTACACCTTC; CDR3 protein: CASSHWYRGKGGYTF
clone size: .; V gene: TRBV4-1; J gene: TRBJ1-3; D gene: TRBD1; CDR3 DNA: TGCGCCAGCAGCCAAGAGGGCAGGGGGCGTCTTGGAAACACCATATATTTT; CDR3 protein: CASSQEGRGRLGNTIYF
clone size: .; V gene: TRBV19; J gene: TRBJ2-1; D gene: .; CDR3 DNA: TGTGCCAGTAAGGCGGGGAGCTCCTACAATGAGCAGTTCTTC; CDR3 protein: CASKAGSSYNEQFF
clone size: .; V gene: TRBV2; J gene: TRBJ1-2; D gene: .; CDR3 DNA: TGTGCCAGCAGTGGGGGCGCTCAAGAGGGCTACACCTTC; CDR3 protein: CASSGGAQEGYTF
clone size: few; V gene: TRBV7-2; J gene: TRBJ1-5; D gene: TRBD1; CDR3 DNA: TGTGCCAGCAGCTTAGCGAGGGGGCGTACCCAGCATTTT; CDR3 protein: CASSLARGRTQHF
clone size: .; V gene: TRBV4-3; J gene: TRBJ2-3; D gene: .; CDR3 DNA: TGCGCCAGCAGCCAAGTCCCCTCGGGTAGCACAGATACGCAGTATTTT; CDR3 protein: CASSQVPSGSTDTQYF
clone size: once; V gene: TRBV5-1; J gene: TRBJ2-1; D gene: TRBD2; CDR3 DNA: TGCGCCAGCAGCCTCGGACTAGCGGGAGATGAGCAGTTCTTC; CDR3 protein: CASSLGLAGDEQFF
clone size: once; V gene: TRBV5-6; J gene: TRBJ1-2; D gene: .; CDR3 DNA: TGTGCCAGCAGCTCCTTCTCAGGGTTCGGTTGGAATATCAACTATGGCTACACCTTC; CDR3 protein: CASSSFSGFGWNINYGYTF
clone size: .; V gene: TRBV5-1; J gene: TRBJ1-3; D gene: .; CDR3 DNA: TGCGCCAGCAGCCAGGGTACATTTGGAAACACCATATATTTT; CDR3 protein: CASSQGTFGNTIYF
clone size: .; V gene: TRBV10-3; J gene: TRBJ1-1; D gene: .; CDR3 DNA: TGTGCCATCAGTGCCGGAGGGATTCACACTGAAGCTTTCTTT; CDR3 protein: CAISAGGIHTEAFF
clone size: .; V gene: TRBV7-6; J gene: TRBJ1-2; D gene: TRBD1; CDR3 DNA: TGTGCCAGCAGCAAAGGACAGGGGGGAGGCTACACCTTC; CDR3 protein: CASSKGQGGGYTF
clone size: .; V gene: TRBV7-8; J gene: TRBJ2-5; D gene: TRBD1; CDR3 DNA: TGTGCCAGCAGCTTAACGGGGGGACAGGGGGCTGTAGAGACCCAGTACTTC; CDR3 protein: CASSLTGGQGAVETQYF
clone size: .; V gene: TRBV7-9; J gene: TRBJ1-2; D gene: .; CDR3 DNA: TGTGCCAGCAGCTTTCGGGACACGGATGGCTACACCTTC; CDR3 protein: CASSFRDTDGYTF
clone size: .; V gene: TRBV4-2; J gene: TRBJ1-2; D gene: TRBD1; CDR3 DNA: TGTGCCAGCAGCCAAGCCTCGGGACAGAGTTTCTATGGCTACACCTTC; CDR3 protein: CASSQASGQSFYGYTF
clone size: .; V gene: TRBV27; J gene: TRBJ1-1; D gene: .; CDR3 DNA: TGTGCCAGCAGTTTGTCTGGGAGGAGGAACACTGAAGCTTTCTTT; CDR3 protein: CASSLSGRRNTEAFF
clone size: .; V gene: TRBV7-8; J gene: TRBJ2-7; D gene: .; CDR3 DNA: TGTGCCAGCAGCTCCCCTTTCCCCTCCGCCTACGAGCAGTACTTC; CDR3 protein: CASSSPFPSAYEQYF
clone size: .; V gene: TRBV6-6; J gene: TRBJ1-1; D gene: .; CDR3 DNA: TGTGCCAGCAGCCGAGGGAACACTGAAGCTTTCTTT; CDR3 protein: CASSRGNTEAFF
clone size: .; V gene: TRBV21-1; J gene: TRBJ1-1; D gene: .; CDR3 DNA: TGTGCCAGCAGCAAAGAAGGAAGGGACAGGGCGAACACTGAAGCTTTCTTT; CDR3 protein: CASSKEGRDRANTEAFF
clone size: .; V gene: TRBV1; J gene: TRBJ2-3; D gene: .; CDR3 DNA: TGCACCAGCCAGCCGACTGCAGCTAGCACAGATACGCAGTATTTT; CDR3 protein: CTSQPTAASTDTQYF
clone size: .; V gene: TRBV10-1; J gene: TRBJ1-4; D gene: .; CDR3 DNA: TGCGCCAGCAGTGAGGGCAGAAATAATGAAAAACTGTTTTTT; CDR3 protein: CASSEGRNNEKLFF
clone size: .; V gene: TRBV7-2; J gene: TRBJ2-7; D gene: TRBD1; CDR3 DNA: TGTGCCAGCAGCTTAAAGCGGACAGGGCCCTACGAGCAGTACTTC; CDR3 protein: CASSLKRTGPYEQYF
clone size: .; V gene: TRBV5-4; J gene: TRBJ2-3; D gene: .; CDR3 DNA: TGTGCCAGCATACTGGGGGGATCTAGCACAGATACGCAGTATTTT; CDR3 protein: CASILGGSSTDTQYF
clone size: .; V gene: TRBV21-1; J gene: TRBJ2-1; D gene: .; CDR3 DNA: TGTGCCAGCAGCGACCGGACTAGGAACAATGAGCAGTTCTTC; CDR3 protein: CASSDRTRNNEQFF
clone size: .; V gene: TRBV27; J gene: TRBJ2-7; D gene: .; CDR3 DNA: TGTGCCAGCAGTTTATTCCCAGGGGCCTACGAGCAGTACTTC; CDR3 protein: CASSLFPGAYEQYF
clone size: .; V gene: TRBV7-8; J gene: TRBJ2-3; D gene: TRBD2; CDR3 DNA: TGTGCCAGCAGCTTAGCACTCGACCTCCGACTAGCGGGAGCAGATACGCAGTATTTT; CDR3 protein: CASSLALDLRLAGADTQYF
clone size: few; V gene: TRBV7-2; J gene: TRBJ1-5; D gene: .; CDR3 DNA: TGTGCCAGCAGCTTATCTTTGGCAGGGGATCAGCCCCAGCATTTT; CDR3 protein: CASSLSLAGDQPQHF
clone size: .; V gene: TRBV9; J gene: TRBJ2-5; D gene: TRBD1; CDR3 DNA: TGTGCCAGCAGCGTGGGGACAGGGGAGGGGGAGACCCAGTACTTC; CDR3 protein: CASSVGTGEGETQYF
clone size: .; V gene: TRBV5-6; J gene: TRBJ1-2; D gene: .; CDR3 DNA: TGTGCCAGCAGCTTTCATTTGGACACTCGAAACTATGGCTACACCTTC; CDR3 protein: CASSFHLDTRNYGYTF
clone size: once; V gene: TRBV7-6; J gene: TRBJ1-4; D gene: .; CDR3 DNA: TGTGCCAGCAGCTTAGTTTGGGGCTTTGATAATGAAAAACTGTTTTTT; CDR3 protein: CASSLVWGFDNEKLFF
clone size: .; V gene: TRBV10-1; J gene: TRBJ2-7; D gene: .; CDR3 DNA: TGCGCCAGCAGTGGCTTAGTATCTCCGTACTTC; CDR3 protein: CASSGLVSPYF
clone size: few; V gene: TRBV14; J gene: TRBJ1-6; D gene: TRBD1; CDR3 DNA: TGTGCCAGCAGCCAACCTGACAGGGGAGCCCTCCACTTT; CDR3 protein: CASSQPDRGALHF
clone size: .; V gene: TRBV5-1; J gene: TRBJ1-6; D gene: TRBD1; CDR3 DNA: TGCGCCAGCAGCTGGGACTCCGGGACAGGGCCCAATTCACCCCTCCACTTT; CDR3 protein: CASSWDSGTGPNSPLHF
clone size: .; V gene: TRBV7-2; J gene: TRBJ2-7; D gene: .; CDR3 DNA: TGTGCCAGCAGCCCCCTCCGGGTGCTCTCCTACGAGCAGTACTTC; CDR3 protein: CASSPLRVLSYEQYF
clone size: .; V gene: TRBV7-2; J gene: TRBJ1-2; D gene: .; CDR3 DNA: TGTGCCAGCAGCTTCCAGGGAGGAAGCAACTATGGCTACACCTTC; CDR3 protein: CASSFQGGSNYGYTF
clone size: .; V gene: TRBV5-4; J gene: TRBJ2-7; D gene: TRBD2; CDR3 DNA: TGTGCCAGCAGCTCCGGAACTAGCGGGGGCAACTCCTACGAGCAGTACTTC; CDR3 protein: CASSSGTSGGNSYEQYF
clone size: few; V gene: TRBV27; J gene: TRBJ2-7; D gene: .; CDR3 DNA: TGTGCCAGCAGTTTATTAGAGGGCGAGCAGTACTTC; CDR3 protein: CASSLLEGEQYF
clone size: .; V gene: TRBV6-6; J gene: TRBJ1-2; D gene: .; CDR3 DNA: TGCGTGGGTAGCCGTACGACTAACTATGGCTACACCTTC; CDR3 protein: CVGSRTTNYGYTF